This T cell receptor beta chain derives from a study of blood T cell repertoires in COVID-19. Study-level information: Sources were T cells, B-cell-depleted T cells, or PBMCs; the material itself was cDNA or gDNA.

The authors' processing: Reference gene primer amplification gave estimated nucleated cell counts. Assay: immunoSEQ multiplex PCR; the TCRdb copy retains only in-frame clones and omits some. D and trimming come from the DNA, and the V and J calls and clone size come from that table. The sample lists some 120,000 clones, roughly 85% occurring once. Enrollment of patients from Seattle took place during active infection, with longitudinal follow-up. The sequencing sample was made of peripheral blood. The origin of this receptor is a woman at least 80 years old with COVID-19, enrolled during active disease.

The CDR3 DNA is TGCGCCAGCAGCTCGACCACTAGCGGTTGGGTGAATGAGCAGTTCTTC. This codes for CASSSTTSGWVNEQFF. The V and J genes are TRBV5-1 and TRBJ2-1; the match to TRBD2 covers 8 bases. This CDR3 comprises 16 residues. Trimming cost V 3 bases and J 7 bases; bases outside gene matches: 12. Germline loops: CDR1 SGHRS, CDR2 YFSETQ.